The T cell receptor (beta chain) described here comes from a study of Graves' ophthalmopathy and Graves' hyperthyroidism. Study findings and constraints: The model predicted progression of ophthalmopathy with a sensitivity of roughly 70%, and its specificity was about 73%.

The evidence that diagnosis relied on was clinical symptoms, serum thyroxine, TRAb, thyroid ultrasound and orbital computed tomography. In this sample, this clonotype turned up many times. Its antigen is as yet unknown. Researchers took RNA transcripts and amplified TCR beta CDR3 regions from them. RT-PCR with HTBI primers came first, then second-round multiplex PCR. Via MiXCR, TCRdb re-called the multiplex PCR reads, giving one row per CDR3 protein. The table has around 1.1 million distinct CDR3 sequences, about 36% seen once; the top ten hold roughly 10%. The CDR3 runs to 13 residues. The ends were cut back, 2 bases at V and 7 bases at J, with 9 bases in the middle. Germline CDR1 LNHNV, CDR2 YYDKDF (reference sequence).

The V call is TRBV15, the J call TRBJ1-5; D ambiguous. The source material was peripheral blood or thyroid tissue (not recorded which). The sequence was collected from an adult man with Graves' hyperthyroidism. Here the CDR3 reads CATSRSSRQPQHF. The DNA of the CDR3 is TGTGCCACCAGCAGATCCAGTAGGCAGCCCCAGCATTTT.